Given below is one TCR beta chain in context. The PCR had 60 Vbeta and 13 Jbeta primers. Here immunoSEQ multiplex PCR was the method, and the copy in TCRdb shows in-frame clones only, minus some. This table has about 200,000 clones, more than 75% appearing once. Germline V gives CDR1 LGHNA, CDR2 YNFKEQ. V gave up 4 bases and J gave up 0 bases; unmatched junction bases: 4. The CDR3 extends over 18 amino acids. These data originate in a study of cytomegalovirus exposure and HLA in healthy donors. The sequence derives from a male donor in good health and CMV-seropositive. The V call is TRBV4-2, the J call TRBJ2-6; TRBD2 matches at 12 bases. The sequencing input was PBMCs. CDR3 sequence reads: CASSPLAGGPSGANVLTF. The CDR3, as DNA: TGTGCCAGCAGCCCTCTAGCGGGAGGGCCCTCTGGGGCCAACGTCCTGACTTTC.